The next 6 T cell receptor beta chains were all read from a single sample in a study of T cell repertoires in cytomegalovirus infection. TCRdb redid the calling of the reads with MiXCR, one entry per CDR3 protein. The sample records around 770,000 distinct CDR3 sequences, just under 30% being singletons. No cognate antigen is known for these TCRs. The sample was cultured CD8+ T cells from PBMCs, taken from culture after CMV antigen stimulation. The receptors stem from a human donor in good health (CMV status not recorded). Some clones in this sample may be carry-over from other donors' samples.

This clonotype was detected ten times or more. This rearrangement joins TRBV7-2 to TRBJ2-1; D is unclear. Germline V CDR1 and CDR2: SGHTA, FQGNSA. The CDR3 contains 13 residues. V lost 8 bases, J lost 6 bases, and 14 bases lay in between. CDR3 coding DNA: TGTGCCAGCGGCCGTAGATTCTCCAATGAGCAGTTCTTC. Amino acid sequence: CASGRRFSNEQFF.

The CDR3 DNA reads TGTGCCATCAGTGAGTCGCCGGCCGACTCTGGAAACACCATATATTTT. It codes for CAISESPADSGNTIYF. The rearrangement links TRBV10-3 to TRBJ1-3; D unclear. V was cut by 0 bases and J by 0 bases, with 9 bases left in between. CDR1 and CDR2 from the germline V gene are ENHRY and SYGVKD. The CDR3 contains 16 residues.

This clonotype has just a few counts. The chain joins TRBV14 to TRBJ2-7, with unresolved D. Germline V CDR1 and CDR2: SGHDN, FVKESK. The V end was cut by 1 base, the J end by 0 bases, with 1 base between. The CDR3 is 12 residues long. CDR3 in amino acids: CASSQVSYEQYF. The CDR3 nucleotides are TGTGCCAGCAGCCAAGTCTCCTACGAGCAGTACTTC.

The chain is built from TRBV7-9 and TRBJ2-5, with D possibly TRBD2 on 6 matching bases. CDR1 is SEHNR and CDR2 is FQNEAQ in the germline V gene (reference sequence). V was cut by 5 bases and J by 5 bases, with 15 bases left in between. This CDR3 spans 14 amino acids. The CDR3 protein is CASSRTLGGETQYF. The CDR3 DNA sequence: TGTGCCAGCAGCCGAACTCTTGGAGGGGAGACCCAGTACTTC.

The chain recombines TRBV14 with TRBJ2-7; D is unresolved. The V end was cut by 6 bases, the J end by 0 bases, with 9 bases between. This CDR3 has 13 amino acids. Per germline, CDR1 SGHDN and CDR2 FVKESK. Written as DNA, the CDR3 is TGTGCCAGCAGGCAGGATCCCTCCTACGAGCAGTACTTC. This sequence encodes CASRQDPSYEQYF.

In its sample, this clonotype was seen a few times. The V call is TRBV5-1, the J call TRBJ1-1, with unresolved D. Germline CDR1 reads SGHRS; CDR2 reads YFSETQ. This CDR3 has 15 residues. Trimming took 4 bases from V and 4 from J, leaving 17 bases between them. The DNA for the CDR3 is TGCGCCAGCAGCCCTGTCCTCAATGGTGGCACTGAAGCTTTCTTT. Translation gives CASSPVLNGGTEAFF.